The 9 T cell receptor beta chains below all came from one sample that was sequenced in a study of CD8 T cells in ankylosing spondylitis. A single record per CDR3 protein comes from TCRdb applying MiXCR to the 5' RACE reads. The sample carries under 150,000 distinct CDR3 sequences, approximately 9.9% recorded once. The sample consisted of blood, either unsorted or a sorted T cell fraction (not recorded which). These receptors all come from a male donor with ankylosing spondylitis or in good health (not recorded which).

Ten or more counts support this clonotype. DNA for the CDR3: TGTGCCAGCAGCGTGGGTGGGGCTGGGGGAAGGGAAAAACTGTTTTTT. It specifies CASSVGGAGGREKLFF. The V gene is TRBV7-2, the J gene TRBJ1-4; possibly TRBD1 for D (5 bases). Germline loops: CDR1 SGHTA, CDR2 FQGNSA. V lost 5 bases and J 8 bases, leaving 21 bases between the germline ends. This CDR3 comprises 16 residues.

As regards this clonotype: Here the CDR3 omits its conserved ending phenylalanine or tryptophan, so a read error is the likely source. The CDR3 DNA follows: TGTGCCAGCAGCTTAGCGGGACGGCGCACAGATACGCAGTATTTA. Translation gives CASSLAGRRTDTQYL. This rearrangement joins TRBV11-2 to TRBJ2-3; either TRBD1 or TRBD2 may supply D (5 bases each). The V gene lost 1 base and the J gene lost 1 base, with 9 bases spanning the gap. The CDR3 extends over 15 amino acids. Germline V gene data show CDR1 as SGHAT and CDR2 as FQNNGV.

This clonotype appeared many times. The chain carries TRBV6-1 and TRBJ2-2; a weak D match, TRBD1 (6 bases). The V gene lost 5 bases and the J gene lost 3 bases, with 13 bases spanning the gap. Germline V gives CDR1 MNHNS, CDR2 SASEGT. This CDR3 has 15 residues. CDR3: CASSPSAGDTGELFF. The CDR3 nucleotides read TGTGCCAGCAGTCCCTCAGCAGGGGACACCGGGGAGCTGTTTTTT.

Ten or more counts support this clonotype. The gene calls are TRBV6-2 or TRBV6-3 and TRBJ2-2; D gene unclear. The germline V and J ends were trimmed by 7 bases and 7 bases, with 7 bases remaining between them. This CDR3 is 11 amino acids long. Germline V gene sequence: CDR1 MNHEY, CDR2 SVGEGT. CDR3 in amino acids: CASNNGGELFF. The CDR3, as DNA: TGTGCCAGCAACAATGGCGGGGAGCTGTTTTTT.

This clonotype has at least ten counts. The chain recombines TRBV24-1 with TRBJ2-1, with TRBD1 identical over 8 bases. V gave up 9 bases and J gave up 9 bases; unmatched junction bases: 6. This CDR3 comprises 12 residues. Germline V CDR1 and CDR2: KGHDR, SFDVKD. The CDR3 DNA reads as TGTGCCACCGGACAGGGAAGGGGTGAGCAGTTCTTC. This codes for CATGQGRGEQFF.

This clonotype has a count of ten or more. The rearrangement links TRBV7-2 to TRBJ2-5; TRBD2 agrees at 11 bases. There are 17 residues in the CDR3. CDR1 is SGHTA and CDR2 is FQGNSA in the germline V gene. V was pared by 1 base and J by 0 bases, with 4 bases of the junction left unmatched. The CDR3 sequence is CASSLGLAGRYQETQYF. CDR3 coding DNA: TGTGCCAGCAGCTTAGGACTAGCGGGGCGGTACCAAGAGACCCAGTACTTC.

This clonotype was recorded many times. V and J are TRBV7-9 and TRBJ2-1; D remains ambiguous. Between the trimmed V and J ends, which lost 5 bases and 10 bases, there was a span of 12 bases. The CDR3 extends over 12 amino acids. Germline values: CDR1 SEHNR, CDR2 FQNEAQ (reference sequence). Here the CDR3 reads CASSPSPYEQFF. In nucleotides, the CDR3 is TGTGCCAGCAGCCCAAGCCCTTACGAGCAGTTCTTC.

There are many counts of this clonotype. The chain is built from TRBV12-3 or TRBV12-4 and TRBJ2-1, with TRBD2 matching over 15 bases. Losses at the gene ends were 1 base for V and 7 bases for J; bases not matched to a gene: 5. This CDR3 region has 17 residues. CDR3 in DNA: TGTGCCAGCAGTTTAGGGACTAGCGGGAGGGCCTTAAATGAGCAGTTCTTC. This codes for CASSLGTSGRALNEQFF.

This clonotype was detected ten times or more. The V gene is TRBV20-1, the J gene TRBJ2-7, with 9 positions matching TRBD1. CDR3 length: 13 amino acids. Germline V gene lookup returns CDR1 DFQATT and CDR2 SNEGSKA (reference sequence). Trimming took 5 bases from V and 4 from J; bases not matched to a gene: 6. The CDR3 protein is CSALSGQGYEQYF. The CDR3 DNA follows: TGCAGTGCTCTATCGGGACAGGGATACGAGCAGTACTTC.